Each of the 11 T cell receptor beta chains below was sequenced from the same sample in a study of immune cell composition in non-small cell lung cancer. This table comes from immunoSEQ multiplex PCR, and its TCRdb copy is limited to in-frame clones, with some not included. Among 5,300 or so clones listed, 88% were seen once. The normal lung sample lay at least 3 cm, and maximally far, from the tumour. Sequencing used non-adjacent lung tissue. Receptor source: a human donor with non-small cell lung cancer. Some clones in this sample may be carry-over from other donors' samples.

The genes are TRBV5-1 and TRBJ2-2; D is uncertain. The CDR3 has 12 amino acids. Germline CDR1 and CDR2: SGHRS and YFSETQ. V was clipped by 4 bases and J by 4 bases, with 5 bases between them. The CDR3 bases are TGCGCCAGCAGCCTCCTCACCGGGGAGCTGTTTTTT. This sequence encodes CASSLLTGELFF.

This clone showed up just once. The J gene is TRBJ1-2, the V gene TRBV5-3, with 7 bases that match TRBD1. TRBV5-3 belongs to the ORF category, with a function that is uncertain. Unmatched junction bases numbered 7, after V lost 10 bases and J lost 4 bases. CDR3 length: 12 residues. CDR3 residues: CAGSGGRYGYTF. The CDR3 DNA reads TGTGCCGGATCAGGGGGTCGCTATGGCTACACCTTC.

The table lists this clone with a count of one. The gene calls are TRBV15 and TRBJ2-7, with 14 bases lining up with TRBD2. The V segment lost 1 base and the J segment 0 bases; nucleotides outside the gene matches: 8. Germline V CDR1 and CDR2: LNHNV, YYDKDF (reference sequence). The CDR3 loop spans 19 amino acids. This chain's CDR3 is CATSRVVGLAGDSSYEQYF. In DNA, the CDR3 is TGTGCCACCAGCAGAGTTGTGGGACTAGCGGGAGATAGCTCCTACGAGCAGTACTTC.

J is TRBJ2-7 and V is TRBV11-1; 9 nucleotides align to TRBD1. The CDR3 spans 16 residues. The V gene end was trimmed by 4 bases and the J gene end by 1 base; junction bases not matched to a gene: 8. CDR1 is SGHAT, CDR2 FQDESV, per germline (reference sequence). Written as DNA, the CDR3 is TGTGCCAGCAGCTCAGCGGGACAGGGCCAGTCCTACGAGCAGTACTTC. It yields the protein CASSSAGQGQSYEQYF.

The chain's CDR3 is CASRHRPGGGLPSSYNSPLHF. DNA for the CDR3: TGTGCCAGCAGACACCGTCCCGGAGGGGGCCTACCGAGCTCCTATAATTCACCCCTCCACTTT. The V call is TRBV27, the J call TRBJ1-6; 7 nucleotides align to TRBD1. The germline V gene has CDR1 MNHEY and CDR2 SMNVEV (reference sequence). The CDR3 length is 21 residues. Losses at the gene ends were 6 bases for V and 0 bases for J; bases not matched to a gene: 20.

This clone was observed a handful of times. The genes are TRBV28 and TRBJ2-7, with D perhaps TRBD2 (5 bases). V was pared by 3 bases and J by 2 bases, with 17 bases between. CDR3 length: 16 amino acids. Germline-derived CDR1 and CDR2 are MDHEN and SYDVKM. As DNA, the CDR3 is TGTGCCAGCAGTTTCTGGGAGCCAAAGACGCCCTACGAGCAGTACTTC. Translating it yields CASSFWEPKTPYEQYF.

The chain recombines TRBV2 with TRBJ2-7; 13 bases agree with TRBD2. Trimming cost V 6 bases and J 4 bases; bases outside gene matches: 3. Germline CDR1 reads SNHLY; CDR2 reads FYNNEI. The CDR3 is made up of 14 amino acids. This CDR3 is CASRRTSGSYEQYF. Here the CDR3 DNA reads TGTGCCAGCAGGCGGACTAGCGGGAGTTACGAGCAGTACTTC. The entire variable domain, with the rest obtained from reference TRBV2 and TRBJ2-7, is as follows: EPEVTQTPSHQVTQMGQEVILRCVPISNHLYFYWYRQILGQKVEFLVSFYNNEISEKSEIFDDQFSVERPDGSNFTLKIRSTKLEDSAMYFCASRRTSGSYEQYFGPGTRLTVT.

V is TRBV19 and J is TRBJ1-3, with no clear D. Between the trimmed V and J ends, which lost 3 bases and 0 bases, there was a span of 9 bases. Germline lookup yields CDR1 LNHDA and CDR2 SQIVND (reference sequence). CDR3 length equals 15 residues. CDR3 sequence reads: CASSIGSSSGNTIYF. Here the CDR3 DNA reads TGTGCCAGTAGTATCGGGTCCAGCTCTGGAAACACCATATATTTT.

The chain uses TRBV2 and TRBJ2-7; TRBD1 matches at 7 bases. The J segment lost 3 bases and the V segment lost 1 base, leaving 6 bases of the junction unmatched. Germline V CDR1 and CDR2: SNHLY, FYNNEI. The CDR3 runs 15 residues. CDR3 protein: CASSEETGSLYEQYF. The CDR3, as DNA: TGTGCCAGCAGTGAAGAGACAGGGAGTCTCTACGAGCAGTACTTC.

The CDR3 bases are TGTGCCAGCAGTTTAACACAGGGGGCCTACGAGCAGTACTTC. It codes for CASSLTQGAYEQYF. The chain couples TRBV28 to TRBJ2-7; 8 nucleotides line up with TRBD1. V shed 2 bases and J 2 bases; nucleotides not matched to a gene: 2. Per the germline V gene, CDR1 is MDHEN and CDR2 is SYDVKM. This CDR3 has 14 amino acids.

CDR3 bases: TGTGCCAGCAGCCAGGACAGGGGCACCGGGGAGCTGTTTTTT. The encoded protein is CASSQDRGTGELFF. The chain recombines TRBV5-5 with TRBJ2-2; 9 bases fit TRBD1. V was clipped by 4 bases and J by 4 bases; unmatched bases: 2. Germline values: CDR1 SGHKS, CDR2 YYEKEE (reference sequence). The CDR3 has 14 residues.